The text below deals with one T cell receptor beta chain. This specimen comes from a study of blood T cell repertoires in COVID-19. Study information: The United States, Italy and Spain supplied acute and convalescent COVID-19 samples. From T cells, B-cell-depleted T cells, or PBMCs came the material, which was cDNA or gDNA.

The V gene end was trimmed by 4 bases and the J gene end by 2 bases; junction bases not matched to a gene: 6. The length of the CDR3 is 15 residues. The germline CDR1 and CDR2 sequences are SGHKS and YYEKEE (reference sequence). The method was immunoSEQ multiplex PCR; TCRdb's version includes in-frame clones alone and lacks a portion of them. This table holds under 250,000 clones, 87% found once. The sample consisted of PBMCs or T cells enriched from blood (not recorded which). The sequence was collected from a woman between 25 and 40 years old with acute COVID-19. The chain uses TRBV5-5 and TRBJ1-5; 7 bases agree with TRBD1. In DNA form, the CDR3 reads TGTGCCAGCAGCAACTCCGGGACAGGCAATCAGCCCCAGCATTTT. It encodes CASSNSGTGNQPQHF.